The count of the clone carrying this TCR beta chain is one. RNA amounts of about 0.5 to 1 ug underwent reverse transcription with random hexamers. The amplification used immunoSEQ multiplex PCR on TCR beta CDR3; it spanned 54 Vbeta and 13 Jbeta. One entry per CDR3 protein, called by TCRdb with MiXCR from the immunoSEQ multiplex PCR reads. The sample contains 190,000 or so distinct CDR3 sequences, about 95% of which appear only once. The sample originates from a study of CD8 T cells in Susac syndrome. The CDR3 totals 13 residues. Deletions cut 0 bases from V and 4 bases from J, with 9 bases between. Germline lookup yields CDR1 DFQATT and CDR2 SNEGSKA (reference sequence).

The TCR was taken from a human donor with multiple sclerosis. The chain couples TRBV20-1 to TRBJ1-2; no firm D call. Sequences were obtained from CD4+ T cells from PBMCs. CDR3 DNA: TGCAGTGCTAGAGATCGGCCGCCCTATGGCTACACCTTC. Encoded protein: CSARDRPPYGYTF.